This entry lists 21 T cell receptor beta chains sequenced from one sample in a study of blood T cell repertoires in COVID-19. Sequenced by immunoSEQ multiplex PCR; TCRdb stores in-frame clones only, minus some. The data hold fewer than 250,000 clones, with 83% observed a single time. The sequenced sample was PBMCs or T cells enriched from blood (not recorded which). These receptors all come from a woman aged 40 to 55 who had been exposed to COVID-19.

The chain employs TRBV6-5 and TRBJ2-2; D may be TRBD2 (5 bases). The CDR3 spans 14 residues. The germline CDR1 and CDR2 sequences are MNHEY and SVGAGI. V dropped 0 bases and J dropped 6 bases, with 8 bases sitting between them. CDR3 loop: CASSYSRGPGELFF. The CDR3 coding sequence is TGTGCCAGCAGTTACTCGCGAGGGCCCGGGGAGCTGTTTTTT.

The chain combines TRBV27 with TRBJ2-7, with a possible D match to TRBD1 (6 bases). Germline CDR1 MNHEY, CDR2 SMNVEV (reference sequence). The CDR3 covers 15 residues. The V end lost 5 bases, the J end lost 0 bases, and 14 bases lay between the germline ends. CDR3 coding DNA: TGTGCCAGCAGTCCACGGACAGTGAGCTCCTACGAGCAGTACTTC. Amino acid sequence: CASSPRTVSSYEQYF.

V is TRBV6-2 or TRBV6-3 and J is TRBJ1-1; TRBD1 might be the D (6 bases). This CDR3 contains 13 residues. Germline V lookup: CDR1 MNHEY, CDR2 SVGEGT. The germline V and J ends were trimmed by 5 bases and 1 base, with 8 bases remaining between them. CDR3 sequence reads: CASSDRRNTEAFF. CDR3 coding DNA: TGTGCCAGCAGTGACAGGCGGAACACTGAAGCTTTCTTT.

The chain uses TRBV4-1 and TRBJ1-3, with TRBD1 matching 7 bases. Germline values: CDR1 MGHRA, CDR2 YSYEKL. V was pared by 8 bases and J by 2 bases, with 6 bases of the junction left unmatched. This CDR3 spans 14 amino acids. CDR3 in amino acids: CASRRQGAGNTIYF. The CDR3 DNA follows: TGCGCCAGCCGTCGACAGGGAGCTGGAAACACCATATATTTT.

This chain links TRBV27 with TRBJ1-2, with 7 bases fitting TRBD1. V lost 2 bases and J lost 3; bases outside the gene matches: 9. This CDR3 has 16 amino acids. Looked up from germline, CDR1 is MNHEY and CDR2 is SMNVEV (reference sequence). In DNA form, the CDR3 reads TGTGCCAGCAGTTTAAAGGGTTACAGGGGCGACTATGGCTACACCTTC. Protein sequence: CASSLKGYRGDYGYTF.

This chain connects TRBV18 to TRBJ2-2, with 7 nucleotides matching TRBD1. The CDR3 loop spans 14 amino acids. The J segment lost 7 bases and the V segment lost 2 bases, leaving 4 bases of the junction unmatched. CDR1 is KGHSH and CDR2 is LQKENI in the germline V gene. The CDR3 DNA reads TGTGCCAGCTCACCAAGACAGGGAAACGGGGAGCTGTTTTTT. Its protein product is CASSPRQGNGELFF.

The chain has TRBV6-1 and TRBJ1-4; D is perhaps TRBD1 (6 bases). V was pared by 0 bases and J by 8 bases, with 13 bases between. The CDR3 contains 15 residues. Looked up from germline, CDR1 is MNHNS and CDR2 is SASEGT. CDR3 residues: CASSEAAGVGEKLFF. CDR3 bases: TGTGCCAGCAGTGAAGCCGCAGGGGTGGGGGAAAAACTGTTTTTT.

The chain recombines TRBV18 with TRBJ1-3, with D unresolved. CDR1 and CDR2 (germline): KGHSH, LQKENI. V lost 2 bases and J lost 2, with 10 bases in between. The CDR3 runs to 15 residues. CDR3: CASSPAGEPGNTIYF. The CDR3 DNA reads TGTGCCAGCTCACCAGCGGGAGAGCCTGGAAACACCATATATTTT. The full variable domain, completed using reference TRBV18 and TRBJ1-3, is NAGVMQNPRHLVRRRGQEARLRCSPMKGHSHVYWYRQLPEEGLKFMVYLQKENIIDESGMPKERFSAEFPKEGPSILRIQQVVRGDSAAYFCASSPAGEPGNTIYFGEGSWLTVV.

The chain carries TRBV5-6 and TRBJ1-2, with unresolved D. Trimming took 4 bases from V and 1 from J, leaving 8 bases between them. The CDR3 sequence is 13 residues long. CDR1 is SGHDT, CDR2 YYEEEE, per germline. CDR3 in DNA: TGTGCCAGCAGCGCGGGGATTAACTATGGCTACACCTTC. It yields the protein CASSAGINYGYTF.

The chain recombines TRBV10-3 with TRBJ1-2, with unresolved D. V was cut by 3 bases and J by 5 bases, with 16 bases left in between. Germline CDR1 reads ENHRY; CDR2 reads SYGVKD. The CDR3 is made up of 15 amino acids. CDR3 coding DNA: TGTGCCATCAGTGACCAAATAGAAGGAGGGTATGGCTACACCTTC. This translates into CAISDQIEGGYGYTF.

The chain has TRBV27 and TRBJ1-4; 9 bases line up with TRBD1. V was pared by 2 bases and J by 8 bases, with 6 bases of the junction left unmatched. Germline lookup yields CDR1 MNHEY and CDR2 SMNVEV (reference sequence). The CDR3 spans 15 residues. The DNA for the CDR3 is TGTGCCAGCAGTTTAAACAGGGGGCTGGGAGAAAAACTGTTTTTT. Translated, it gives CASSLNRGLGEKLFF.

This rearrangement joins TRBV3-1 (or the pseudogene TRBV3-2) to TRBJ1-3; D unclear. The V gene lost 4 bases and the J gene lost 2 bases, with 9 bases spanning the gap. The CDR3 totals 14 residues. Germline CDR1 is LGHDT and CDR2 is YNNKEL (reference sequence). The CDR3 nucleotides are TGTGCCAGCAGCCCCCCGCGTACTGGAAACACCATATATTTT. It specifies CASSPPRTGNTIYF.

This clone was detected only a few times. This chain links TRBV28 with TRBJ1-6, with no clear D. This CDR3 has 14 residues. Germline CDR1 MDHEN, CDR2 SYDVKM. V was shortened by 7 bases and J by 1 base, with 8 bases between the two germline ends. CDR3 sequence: CASTRVSYNSPLHF. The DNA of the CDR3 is TGTGCCAGCACCCGGGTTTCCTATAATTCACCCCTCCACTTT.

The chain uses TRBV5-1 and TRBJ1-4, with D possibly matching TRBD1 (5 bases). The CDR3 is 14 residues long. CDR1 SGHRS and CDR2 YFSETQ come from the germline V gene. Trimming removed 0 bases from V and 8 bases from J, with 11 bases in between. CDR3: CASSLARVSEKLFF. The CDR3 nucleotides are TGCGCCAGCAGCTTGGCCAGGGTTTCCGAAAAACTGTTTTTT.

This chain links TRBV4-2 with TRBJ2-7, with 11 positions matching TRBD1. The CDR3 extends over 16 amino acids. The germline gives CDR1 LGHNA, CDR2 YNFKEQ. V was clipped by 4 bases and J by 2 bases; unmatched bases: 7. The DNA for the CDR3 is TGTGCCAGCAGCCGTATCGGGACAGGGGGGACCTACGAGCAGTACTTC. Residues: CASSRIGTGGTYEQYF.

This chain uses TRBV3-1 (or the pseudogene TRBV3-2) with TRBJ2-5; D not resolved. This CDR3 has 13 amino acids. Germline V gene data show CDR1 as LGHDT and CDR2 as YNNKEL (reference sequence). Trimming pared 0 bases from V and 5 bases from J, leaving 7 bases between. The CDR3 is CASSQDLLETQYF. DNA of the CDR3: TGTGCCAGCAGCCAAGATCTACTTGAGACCCAGTACTTC.

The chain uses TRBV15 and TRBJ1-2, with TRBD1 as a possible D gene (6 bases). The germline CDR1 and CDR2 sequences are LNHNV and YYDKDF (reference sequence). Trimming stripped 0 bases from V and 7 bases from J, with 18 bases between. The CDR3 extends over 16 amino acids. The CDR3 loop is CATSRDLDSIAGGYTF. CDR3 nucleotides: TGTGCCACCAGCAGAGATCTGGACAGCATAGCGGGTGGCTACACCTTC.

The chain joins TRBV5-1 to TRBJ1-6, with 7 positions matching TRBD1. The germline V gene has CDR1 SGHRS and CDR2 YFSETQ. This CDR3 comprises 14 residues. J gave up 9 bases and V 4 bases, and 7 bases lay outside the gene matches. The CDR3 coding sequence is TGCGCCAGCAGCGCCGGGACAGTAGGTTCACCCCTCCACTTT. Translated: CASSAGTVGSPLHF.

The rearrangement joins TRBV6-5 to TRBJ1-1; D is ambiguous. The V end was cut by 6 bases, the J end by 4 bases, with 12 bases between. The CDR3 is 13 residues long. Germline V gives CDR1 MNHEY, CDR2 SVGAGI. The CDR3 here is CASSRLRGTEAFF. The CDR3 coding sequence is TGTGCCAGCAGCCGACTTCGGGGCACTGAAGCTTTCTTT.

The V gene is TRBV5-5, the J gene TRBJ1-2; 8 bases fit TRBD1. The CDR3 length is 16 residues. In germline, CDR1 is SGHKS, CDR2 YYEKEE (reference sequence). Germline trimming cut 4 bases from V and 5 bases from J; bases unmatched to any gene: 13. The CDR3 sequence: CASSPSDREQGYGYTF. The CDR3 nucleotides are TGTGCCAGCAGCCCGTCGGACAGGGAACAGGGGTATGGCTACACCTTC.

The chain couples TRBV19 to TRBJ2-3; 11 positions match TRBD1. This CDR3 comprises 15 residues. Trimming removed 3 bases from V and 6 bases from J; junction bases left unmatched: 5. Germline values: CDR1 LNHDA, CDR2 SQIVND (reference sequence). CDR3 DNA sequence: TGTGCCAGTAGTATCGGACAGGGGGCGGGGGATACGCAGTATTTT. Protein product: CASSIGQGAGDTQYF.